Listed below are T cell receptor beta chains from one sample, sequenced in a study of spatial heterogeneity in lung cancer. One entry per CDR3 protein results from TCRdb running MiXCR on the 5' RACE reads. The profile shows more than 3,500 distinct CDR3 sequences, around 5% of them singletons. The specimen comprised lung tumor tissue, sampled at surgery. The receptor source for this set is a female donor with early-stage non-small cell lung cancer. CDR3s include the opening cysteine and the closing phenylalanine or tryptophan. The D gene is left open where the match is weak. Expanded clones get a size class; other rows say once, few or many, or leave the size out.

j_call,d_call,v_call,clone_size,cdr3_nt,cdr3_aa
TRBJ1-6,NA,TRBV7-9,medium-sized,TGTGCCAGCAGCTTCGGCAGGGCGTCTAGTTCACCCCTCCACTTT,CASSFGRASSSPLHF
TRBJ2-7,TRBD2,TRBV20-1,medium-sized,TGCAGTGCTAGAATGGCTAGCGGACCCTACGAGCAGTACTTC,CSARMASGPYEQYF
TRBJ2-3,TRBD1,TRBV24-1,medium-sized,TGTGCCACCAGTGATTCGCGGACAGGGAGCCCAGATACGCAGTATTTT,CATSDSRTGSPDTQYF
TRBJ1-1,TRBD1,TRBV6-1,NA,TGTGCCAGCAGACAGGGGATAGCGAACACTGAAGCTTTCTTT,CASRQGIANTEAFF
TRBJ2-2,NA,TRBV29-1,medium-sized,TGCAGCGTTGAGCGGGTAGATTCGATCGGGGAGCTGTTTTTT,CSVERVDSIGELFF
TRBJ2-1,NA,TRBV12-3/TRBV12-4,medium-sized,TGTGCCAGCAGTTTCAGGGGCGCCAGTTCGGGAGAGCAGTTCTTC,CASSFRGASSGEQFF
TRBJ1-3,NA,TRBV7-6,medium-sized,TGTGCCAGCAGCTTAGACAGAAGCTCTGGAAACACCATATATTTT,CASSLDRSSGNTIYF
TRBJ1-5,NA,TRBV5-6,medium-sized,TGTGCCAGCAGCTTGCACCTCTCGGGGAGAGGCAATCAGCCCCAGCATTTT,CASSLHLSGRGNQPQHF
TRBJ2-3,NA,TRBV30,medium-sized,TGTGCCTGGAAACCGGCAGGCAGGTATACAGATACGCAGTATTTT,CAWKPAGRYTDTQYF
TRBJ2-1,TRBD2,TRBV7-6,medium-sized,TGTGCCAGCAGCTCCCAGCGGGAGGTGTACAATGAGCAGTTCTTC,CASSSQREVYNEQFF
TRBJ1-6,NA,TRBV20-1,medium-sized,TGCAGTGCTCCCCGGGGTGGTGGACCCCTCCACTTT,CSAPRGGGPLHF
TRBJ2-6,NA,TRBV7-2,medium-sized,TGTGCCAGCAGCTTAGTTGGGGCCAACGTCCTGACTTTC,CASSLVGANVLTF
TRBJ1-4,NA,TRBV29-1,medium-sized,TGCAGCGTCCGCGCGGACGCCGGTGGGGAAAAACTGTTTTTT,CSVRADAGGEKLFF
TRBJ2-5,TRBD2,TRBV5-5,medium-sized,TGTGCCAGCAGCTTGGGCGGGAGCGGGCCCGAGACCCAGTACTTC,CASSLGGSGPETQYF
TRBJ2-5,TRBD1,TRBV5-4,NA,TGTGCCAGCAGCGCACCTACAGGGGATGAAACCCAGTACTTC,CASSAPTGDETQYF
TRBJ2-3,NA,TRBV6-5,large,TGTGCCAGCAGTTTGGGAGTTCCCCGCCCAGATACGCAGTATTTT,CASSLGVPRPDTQYF
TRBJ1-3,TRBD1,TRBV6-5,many,TGTGCCAGCGGACAGGGCTCTGGAAACACCATATATTTT,CASGQGSGNTIYF
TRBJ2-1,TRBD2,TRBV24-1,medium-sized,TGTGCCACCAGTGAACGTACAACTAGCGGGGTAGGTGAGCAGTTCTTC,CATSERTTSGVGEQFF
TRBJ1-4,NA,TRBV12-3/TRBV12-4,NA,TGTGCCAGCAGTTTCAGAATCGCAACTAATGAAAAACTGTTTTTT,CASSFRIATNEKLFF
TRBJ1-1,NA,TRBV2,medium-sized,TGTGCCAGCAAAAATGAGAGGCAGAACACTGAAGCTTTCTTT,CASKNERQNTEAFF
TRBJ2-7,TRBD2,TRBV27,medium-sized,TGTGCCAGCAGTTCGACTAGCGGATACTACTACGAGCAGTACTTC,CASSSTSGYYYEQYF
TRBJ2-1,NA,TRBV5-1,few,TGCGCCAGCAGCTCCCTGACCACTTCTAATGAGCAGTTCTTC,CASSSLTTSNEQFF
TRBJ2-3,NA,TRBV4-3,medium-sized,TGCGCCAGCAGCCAAGAATTGCGGGGCCCCACAGATACGCAGTATTTT,CASSQELRGPTDTQYF
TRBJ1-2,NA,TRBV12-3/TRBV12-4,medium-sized,TGTGCCAGCAGATACCGAGCTGGAGGCTACACCTTC,CASRYRAGGYTF
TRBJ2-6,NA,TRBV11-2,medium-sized,TGTGCCAGCAGCTTCGGGGCCGCAGGGGCTGGGGCCAACGTCCTGACTTTC,CASSFGAAGAGANVLTF
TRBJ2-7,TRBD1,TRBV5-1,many,TGCGCCAGCAGCCCGCCGGGACAGGGAACTTACGAGCAGTACTTC,CASSPPGQGTYEQYF
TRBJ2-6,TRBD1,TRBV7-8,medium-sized,TGTGCCAGCAGCATGGGTGGACAGGGCAGCTCTGGGGCCAACGTCCTGACTTTC,CASSMGGQGSSGANVLTF
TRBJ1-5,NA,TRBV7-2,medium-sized,TGTGCCAGCAGCACCCTCTCCCCCGGAGATAATCAGCCCCAGCATTTT,CASSTLSPGDNQPQHF
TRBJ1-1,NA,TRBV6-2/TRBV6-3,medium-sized,TGTGCCAGCAGTTACACCTCCACTGAAGCTTTCTTT,CASSYTSTEAFF
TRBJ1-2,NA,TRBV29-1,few,TGCAGCGTTGCCCAGGGCCTCTATGGCTACACCTTC,CSVAQGLYGYTF
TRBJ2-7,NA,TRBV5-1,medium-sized,TGCGCCAGCAGCTTCCGTGTCTCGGGCAACGAGCAGTACTTC,CASSFRVSGNEQYF
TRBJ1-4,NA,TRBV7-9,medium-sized,TGTGCCAGCAGCTTAGAGGAGGAGGAAAAACTGTTTTTT,CASSLEEEEKLFF
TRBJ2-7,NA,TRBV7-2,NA,TGTGCCAGCAGCCCGAACTACGAGCAGTACTTC,CASSPNYEQYF
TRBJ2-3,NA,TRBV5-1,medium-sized,TGCGCCAGCAGCTTTCCCACCGGAGGAGATACGCAGTATTTT,CASSFPTGGDTQYF
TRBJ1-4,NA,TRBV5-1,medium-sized,TGCGCCAGCAGATCGGGGGCAACTAATGAAAAACTGTTTTTT,CASRSGATNEKLFF
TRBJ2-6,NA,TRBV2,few,TGTGCCAGCAGTGAAGAAAGCTCTGGGGCCAACGTCCTGACTTTC,CASSEESSGANVLTF
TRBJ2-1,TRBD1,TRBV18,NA,TGTGCCAGCTCATGGGACAGGGTCTTCTACAATGAGCAGTTCTTC,CASSWDRVFYNEQFF
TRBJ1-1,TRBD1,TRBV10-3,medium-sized,TGTGCCATCAGTGGGACTGCCGGGACAGGGCCGACTGAAGCTTTCTTT,CAISGTAGTGPTEAFF
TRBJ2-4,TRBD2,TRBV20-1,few,TGCAGTGCTAGAGGTCCCGGGACTAGCGGGAGGGCCAAAAACATTCAGTACTTC,CSARGPGTSGRAKNIQYF
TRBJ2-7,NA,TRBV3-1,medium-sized,TGTGCCAGCAGAGGCTCCAACGAGCAGTACTTC,CASRGSNEQYF
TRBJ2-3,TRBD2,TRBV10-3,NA,TGTGCCATCAGTGAGCGATGGACTAGCGGGGTGTATACGCAGTATTTT,CAISERWTSGVYTQYF
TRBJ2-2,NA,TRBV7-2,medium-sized,TGTGCCAGCAGCTTAGCGGCAAAGATCACCGGGGAGCTGTTTTTT,CASSLAAKITGELFF
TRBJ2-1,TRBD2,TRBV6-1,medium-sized,TGTGCCAGTGGACTAGTAGTTGGCCAGTTCTTC,CASGLVVGQFF
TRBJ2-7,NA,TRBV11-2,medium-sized,TGTGCCAGCAGCGCTTTTGGGACGACGGTCAACGAGCAGTACTTC,CASSAFGTTVNEQYF
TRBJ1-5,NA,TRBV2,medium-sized,TGTGCCAGCAGTGAAGCGTGGAAAAATCAGCCCCAGCATTTT,CASSEAWKNQPQHF
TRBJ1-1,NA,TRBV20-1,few,TGCAGTGCTAGAGTCATGAACACTGAAGCTTTCTTT,CSARVMNTEAFF
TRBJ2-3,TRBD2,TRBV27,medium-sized,TGTGCCAGCAGTTCCCCTAGCGGGAGGCGGGCAGATACGCAGTATTTT,CASSSPSGRRADTQYF
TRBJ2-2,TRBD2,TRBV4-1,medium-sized,TGCGCCAGCAGCCCAGGGACTACTTCGGGGGAGCTGTTTTTT,CASSPGTTSGELFF
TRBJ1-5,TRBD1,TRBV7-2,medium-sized,TGTGCCAGCAGCCGGAGGACAGGGCAAGGACAGCCCCAGCATTTT,CASSRRTGQGQPQHF
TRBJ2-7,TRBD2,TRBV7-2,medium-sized,TGTGCCAGCAGCTTAGAGTCGGTAGCGGGACTCTACGAGCAGTACTTC,CASSLESVAGLYEQYF
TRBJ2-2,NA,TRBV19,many,TGTGCCAGTAGTTATAGGTGGCAGACGGGTACCGGGGAGCTGTTTTTT,CASSYRWQTGTGELFF
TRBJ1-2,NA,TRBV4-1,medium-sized,TGCGCCAGCAGCCAAGAGCCGGCAGGGTATGGCTACACCTTC,CASSQEPAGYGYTF
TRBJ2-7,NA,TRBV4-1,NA,TGCGCCAGCAGCCAAGCGTATACGGGGGAGCAGTACTTC,CASSQAYTGEQYF
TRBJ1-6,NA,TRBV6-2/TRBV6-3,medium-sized,TGTGCCAGCAGTGGCGGAGCCCATAATTCACCCCTCCACTTT,CASSGGAHNSPLHF
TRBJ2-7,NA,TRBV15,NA,TGTGCCACCAGCAGTCCCAGATCCTACGAGCAGTACTTC,CATSSPRSYEQYF